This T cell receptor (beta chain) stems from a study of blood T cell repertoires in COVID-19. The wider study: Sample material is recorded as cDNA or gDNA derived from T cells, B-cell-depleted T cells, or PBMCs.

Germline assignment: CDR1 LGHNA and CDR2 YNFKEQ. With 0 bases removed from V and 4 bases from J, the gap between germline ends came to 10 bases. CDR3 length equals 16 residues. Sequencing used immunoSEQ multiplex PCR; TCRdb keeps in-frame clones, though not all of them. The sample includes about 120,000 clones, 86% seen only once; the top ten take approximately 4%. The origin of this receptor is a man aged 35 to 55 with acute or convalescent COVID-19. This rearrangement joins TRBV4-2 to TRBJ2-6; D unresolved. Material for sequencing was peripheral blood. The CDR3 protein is CASSQDGSSGANVLTF. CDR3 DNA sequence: TGTGCCAGCAGCCAAGACGGGTCCTCGGGGGCCAACGTCCTGACTTTC.